This T cell receptor (beta chain) emerged from a study of sequential checkpoint blockade in melanoma (dated by TCRdb to 2018 to 2020). Describing the broader study: In a 1:1 randomization, patients received either first-line nivolumab then ipilimumab (arm A) or ipilimumab then nivolumab (arm B). Maintenance nivolumab came after each of the two trial sequences. Here is what the overall study found, with its caveats: Validation of the response-prediction model combining TCR metrics and mutation burden is needed in larger, independent patient cohorts.

Concerning this clone itself: The specificity of this receptor is unknown. Per-base quality was not reported, and no clone a single base away is much larger than it.

From the cysteine through the phenylalanine, the CDR3 covers 13 amino acids. The kept DNA is CDR3 alone, 39 bases in frame from the first base. CDR1 and CDR2 (MRHNA, SNTAGT) derive from the germline V gene. The trim is 0 bases for V and 8 bases for J, with a gap of 8 bases between the germline ends. The immunoSEQ Assay was used to immunosequence TCRbeta CDR3 regions from genomic DNA. Genomic DNA was amplified by bias-controlled multiplex PCR before high-throughput sequencing. On the study's bioinformatics: To quantify the absolute abundance of each unique TCRbeta CDR3 region, the sequences were collapsed and filtered. Clonality, defined as 1 minus Pielou's evenness, was calculated using only productive rearrangements. Clones with significantly greater frequencies in on-treatment versus baseline samples were identified using a previously published method. TCRdb holds this immuneACCESS table with in-frame rearrangements only. Some clones are missing; in checked studies, unresolved V genes explain under half, and the rest has no known cause. For V, J and clone size, that table is used; D and trimming come from the DNA. The sample data list around 9,100 clones, and just under 60% of these were observed just once. The ten largest account for around 43% of the sample.

What the treatment or condition label conveys for this sample: randomized to nivolumab then ipilimumab (arm A) or the reverse (arm B). None of the patients in the trial had previously been given DNA-damaging chemotherapy. Live CD3+CD8+ cells negative for CD19 and CD56 were sorted from thawed PBMCs on a FACS Aria II flow cytometer. Samples came from patients with melanoma in CheckMate 064, a randomized, open-label phase II trial of sequential checkpoint blockade. Leukapheresis was used to collect peripheral blood mononuclear cells, which were then purified with Ficoll-Paque and frozen in human serum with roughly 9.8% DMSO. Right after sorting, the blood CD3+CD8+ cells were verified to be >95% pure, and DNA extraction followed.

Rearrangement joined TRBV6-4 to TRBJ2-1; a confident D gene designation cannot be given. This sequence originates from a human donor with melanoma. The sample was CD8+ T cells sorted from blood (inferred from file names), taken from a patient given nivolumab and ipilimumab in sequence. The base sequence is TGTGCCAGCAGTGACTCGGAGCGTCATGAGCAGTTCTTC. It specifies CASSDSERHEQFF.